This is a list of T cell receptor beta chains from one sample in a study of blood T cells in healthy people across ages. TCRdb recomputed calls from the 5' RACE reads with MiXCR, one row per CDR3 protein. The data hold some 760,000 distinct CDR3 sequences, with just under 25% observed a single time. These sequences were also reported in another study, on T cells of mothers and their children.

The specimen was blood. The origin of the receptors is a boy aged 5-17 years in good health. The CDR3 runs from the conserved cysteine through the conserved F or W. A D gene is named only where the DNA matches it firmly. Some rows mark clone size as missing; the rest say once, few, many or name a class of expanded clone.

CDR3aa | CDR3nt | abundance | j_gene | v_gene | d_gene
CASQSTGWSTDTQYF | TGTGCCAGTCAATCAACAGGGTGGAGCACAGATACGCAGTATTTT | . | TRBJ2-3 | TRBV28 | .
CASSSHAGTGSEQFF | TGCGCCAGCAGCTCGCACGCCGGGACAGGGAGTGAGCAGTTCTTC | . | TRBJ2-1 | TRBV5-1 | TRBD1
CATGRGSGDTQYF | TGTGCCACCGGGCGGGGCTCCGGAGATACGCAGTATTTT | few | TRBJ2-3 | TRBV24-1 | .
CASSEGSGFEQYF | TGTGCCAGCAGTGAGGGGTCGGGCTTCGAGCAGTACTTC | . | TRBJ2-7 | TRBV6-4 | .
CASSLTGLASYNEQFF | TGCGCCAGCAGCCTAACGGGACTCGCCTCCTACAATGAGCAGTTCTTC | few | TRBJ2-1 | TRBV5-1 | .
CASSYVFLATGVSETQYF | TGTGCCAGCAGTTACGTCTTCCTCGCAACAGGGGTTTCAGAGACCCAGTACTTC | few | TRBJ2-5 | TRBV6-5 | TRBD1
CASSQSLWGGYTF | TGTGCCAGCAGTCAGTCCCTATGGGGTGGCTACACCTTC | few | TRBJ1-2 | TRBV5-5 | .
CASSTTGGYEQYF | TGCGCCAGCAGCACCACAGGGGGCTACGAGCAGTACTTC | few | TRBJ2-7 | TRBV5-1 | TRBD1
CASSGGTSVDYEQYF | TGTGCCAGCAGCGGGGGGACTAGCGTGGATTACGAGCAGTACTTC | few | TRBJ2-7 | TRBV11-2 | TRBD2
CASSFGGLGKETQYF | TGTGCCAGCAGCTTTGGTGGTCTAGGGAAAGAGACCCAGTACTTC | . | TRBJ2-5 | TRBV7-9 | .
CASSQVSGVSNEQYF | TGTGCCAGCAGCCAAGTGTCCGGGGTATCCAACGAGCAGTACTTC | . | TRBJ2-7 | TRBV4-2 | .
CASSPGSLYTGELFF | TGTGCCAGCTCACCGGGGAGCCTCTACACCGGGGAGCTGTTTTTT | once | TRBJ2-2 | TRBV18 | .
CAVKGGETDTQYF | TGTGCAGTCAAGGGGGGAGAGACAGATACGCAGTATTTT | . | TRBJ2-3 | TRBV28 | .
CASSLFGASYEQYF | TGCGCCAGCAGCTTGTTCGGGGCCTCCTACGAGCAGTACTTC | . | TRBJ2-7 | TRBV5-1 | .
CASSDLGTSGRGDEQYF | TGCGCCAGCAGTGATCTTGGGACTAGCGGGAGAGGCGACGAGCAGTACTTC | . | TRBJ2-7 | TRBV10-2 | TRBD2
CASSVGRAPRTDTQYF | TGTGCCAGCAGCGTAGGAAGGGCCCCCCGCACAGATACGCAGTATTTT | . | TRBJ2-3 | TRBV9 | .
CASSPDRDSGNTIYF | TGTGCCAGCAGTCCAGACAGGGACTCTGGAAACACCATATATTTT | few | TRBJ1-3 | TRBV7-2 | TRBD1
CATSETRTGANVLTF | TGTGCCACCAGTGAAACTCGGACTGGGGCCAACGTCCTGACTTTC | . | TRBJ2-6 | TRBV24-1 | .
CSVVGWASYEQYF | TGCAGCGTTGTTGGTTGGGCCTCCTACGAGCAGTACTTC | . | TRBJ2-7 | TRBV29-1 | .
CSVERGKQDPYEQYF | TGCAGCGTTGAAAGGGGAAAACAGGACCCCTACGAGCAGTACTTC | . | TRBJ2-7 | TRBV29-1 | .
CASSLPRDLLYRETQYF | TGTGCCAGCAGCTTACCCCGGGATCTCCTCTATCGAGAGACCCAGTACTTC | few | TRBJ2-5 | TRBV7-3 | .